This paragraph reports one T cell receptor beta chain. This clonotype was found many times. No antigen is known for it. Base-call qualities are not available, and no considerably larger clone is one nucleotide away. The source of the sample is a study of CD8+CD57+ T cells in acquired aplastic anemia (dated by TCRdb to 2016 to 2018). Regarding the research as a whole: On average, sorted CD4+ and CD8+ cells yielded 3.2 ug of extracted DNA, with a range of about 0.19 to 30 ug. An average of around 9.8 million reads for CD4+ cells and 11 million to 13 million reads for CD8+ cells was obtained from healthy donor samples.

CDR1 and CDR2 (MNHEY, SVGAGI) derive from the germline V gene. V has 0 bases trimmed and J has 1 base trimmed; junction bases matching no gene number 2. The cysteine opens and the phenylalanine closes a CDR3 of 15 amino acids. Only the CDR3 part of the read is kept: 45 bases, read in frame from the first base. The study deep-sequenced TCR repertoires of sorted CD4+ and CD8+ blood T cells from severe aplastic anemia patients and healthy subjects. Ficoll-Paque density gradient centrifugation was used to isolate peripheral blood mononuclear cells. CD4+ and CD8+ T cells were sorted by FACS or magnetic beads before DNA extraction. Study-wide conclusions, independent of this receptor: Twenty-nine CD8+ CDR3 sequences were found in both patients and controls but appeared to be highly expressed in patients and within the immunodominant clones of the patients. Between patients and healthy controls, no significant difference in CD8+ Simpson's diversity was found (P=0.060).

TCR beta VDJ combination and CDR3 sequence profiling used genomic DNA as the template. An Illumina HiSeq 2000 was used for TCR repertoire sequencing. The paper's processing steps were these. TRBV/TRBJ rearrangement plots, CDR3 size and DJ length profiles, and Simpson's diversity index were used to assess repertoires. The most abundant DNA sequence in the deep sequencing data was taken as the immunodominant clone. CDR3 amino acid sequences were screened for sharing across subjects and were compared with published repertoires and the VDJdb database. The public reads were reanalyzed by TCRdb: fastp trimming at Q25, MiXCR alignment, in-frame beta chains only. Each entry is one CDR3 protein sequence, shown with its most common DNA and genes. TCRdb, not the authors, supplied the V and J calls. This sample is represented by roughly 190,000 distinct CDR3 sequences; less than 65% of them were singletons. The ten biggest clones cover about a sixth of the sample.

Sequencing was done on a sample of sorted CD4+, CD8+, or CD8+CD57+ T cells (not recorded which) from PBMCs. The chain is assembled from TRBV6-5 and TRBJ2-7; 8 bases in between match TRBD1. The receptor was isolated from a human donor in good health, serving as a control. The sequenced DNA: TGTGCCAGCAGTTACTCGAACAGGGGGTCCTACGAGCAGTACTTC. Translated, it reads CASSYSNRGSYEQYF.